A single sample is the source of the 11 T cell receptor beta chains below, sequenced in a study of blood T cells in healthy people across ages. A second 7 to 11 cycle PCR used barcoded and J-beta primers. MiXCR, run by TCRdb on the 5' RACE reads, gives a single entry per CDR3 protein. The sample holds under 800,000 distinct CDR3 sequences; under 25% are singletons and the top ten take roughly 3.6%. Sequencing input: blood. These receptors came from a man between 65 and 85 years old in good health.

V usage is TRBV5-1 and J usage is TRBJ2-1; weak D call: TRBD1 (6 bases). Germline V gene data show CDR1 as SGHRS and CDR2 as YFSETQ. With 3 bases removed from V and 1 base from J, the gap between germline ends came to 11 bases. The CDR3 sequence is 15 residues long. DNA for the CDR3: TGCGCCAGCAGCTCGGGTGACAGGTCCTACAATGAGCAGTTCTTC. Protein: CASSSGDRSYNEQFF.

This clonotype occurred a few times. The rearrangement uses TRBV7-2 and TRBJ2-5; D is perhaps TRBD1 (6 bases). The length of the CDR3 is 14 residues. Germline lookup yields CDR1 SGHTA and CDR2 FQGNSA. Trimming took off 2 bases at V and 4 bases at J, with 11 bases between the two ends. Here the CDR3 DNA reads TGTGCCAGCAGCTTATATCCCAGGGGAGAGACCCAGTACTTC. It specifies CASSLYPRGETQYF.

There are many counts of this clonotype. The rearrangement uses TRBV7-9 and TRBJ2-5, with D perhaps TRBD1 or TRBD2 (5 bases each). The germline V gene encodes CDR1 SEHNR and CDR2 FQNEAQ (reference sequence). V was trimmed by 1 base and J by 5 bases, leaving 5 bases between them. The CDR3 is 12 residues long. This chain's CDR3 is CASSLGDETQYF. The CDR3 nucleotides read TGTGCCAGCAGCTTAGGGGACGAGACCCAGTACTTC.

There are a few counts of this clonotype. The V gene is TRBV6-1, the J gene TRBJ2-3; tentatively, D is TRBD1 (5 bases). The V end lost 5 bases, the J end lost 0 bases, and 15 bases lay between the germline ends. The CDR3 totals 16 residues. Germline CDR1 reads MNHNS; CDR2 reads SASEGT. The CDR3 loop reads CASSFAGNPSTDTQYF. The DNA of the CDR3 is TGTGCCAGCAGTTTCGCAGGGAACCCTAGCACAGATACGCAGTATTTT.

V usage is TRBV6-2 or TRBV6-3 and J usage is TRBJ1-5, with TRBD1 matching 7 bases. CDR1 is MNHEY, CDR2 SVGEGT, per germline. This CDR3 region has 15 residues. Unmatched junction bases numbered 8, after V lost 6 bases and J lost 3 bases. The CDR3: CASSPGGGVNQPQHF. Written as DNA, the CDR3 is TGTGCCAGCAGCCCAGGAGGGGGCGTCAATCAGCCCCAGCATTTT.

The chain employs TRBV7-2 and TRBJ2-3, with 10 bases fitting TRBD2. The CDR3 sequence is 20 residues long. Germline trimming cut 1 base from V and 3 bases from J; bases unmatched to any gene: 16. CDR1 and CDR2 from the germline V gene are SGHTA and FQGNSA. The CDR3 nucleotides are TGTGCCAGCAGCTTAGACTTCGGGGCTAGCGGGAGATTTAGGACAGATACGCAGTATTTT. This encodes CASSLDFGASGRFRTDTQYF. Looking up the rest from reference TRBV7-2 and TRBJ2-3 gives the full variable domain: GAGVSQSPSNKVTEKGKDVELRCDPISGHTALYWYRQSLGQGLEFLIYFQGNSAPDKSGLPSDRFSAERTGGSVSTLTIQRTQQEDSAVYLCASSLDFGASGRFRTDTQYFGPGTRLTVL.

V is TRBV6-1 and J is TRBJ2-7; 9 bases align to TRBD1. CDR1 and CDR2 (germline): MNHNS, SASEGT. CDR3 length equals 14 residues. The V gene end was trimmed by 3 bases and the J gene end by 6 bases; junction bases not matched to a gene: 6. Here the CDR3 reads CASSDRDRVTEQYF. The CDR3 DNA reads TGTGCCAGCAGTGACCGGGACAGGGTTACCGAGCAGTACTTC.

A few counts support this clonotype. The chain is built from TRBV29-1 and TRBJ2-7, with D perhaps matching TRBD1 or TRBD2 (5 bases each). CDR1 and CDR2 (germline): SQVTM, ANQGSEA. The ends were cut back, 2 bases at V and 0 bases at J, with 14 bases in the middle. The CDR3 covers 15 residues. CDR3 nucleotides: TGCAGCGTTGAATCCCGGGACGGAGACTCCTACGAGCAGTACTTC. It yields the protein CSVESRDGDSYEQYF.

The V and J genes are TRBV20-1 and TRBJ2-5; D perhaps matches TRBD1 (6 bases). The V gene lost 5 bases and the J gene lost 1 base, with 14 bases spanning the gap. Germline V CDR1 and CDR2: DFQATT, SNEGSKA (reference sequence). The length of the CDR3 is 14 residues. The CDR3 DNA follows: TGCAGTGCTGGCAGGGGTCCCTTCCAAGAGACCCAGTACTTC. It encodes CSAGRGPFQETQYF.

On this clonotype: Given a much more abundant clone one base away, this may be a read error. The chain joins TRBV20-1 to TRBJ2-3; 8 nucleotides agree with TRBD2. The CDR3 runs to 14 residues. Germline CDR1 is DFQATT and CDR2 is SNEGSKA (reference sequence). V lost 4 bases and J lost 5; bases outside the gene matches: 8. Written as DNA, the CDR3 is TGCAGTGCTAAAGATAGGCTAGCGGGAGATACGCAGTATTTT. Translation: CSAKDRLAGDTQYF.

Here the CDR3 DNA reads TGCAGCGTTGCTGGGGGGCCCTACGAGCAGTACTTC. As protein: CSVAGGPYEQYF. The J gene is TRBJ2-5, the V gene TRBV29-1; either TRBD1 or TRBD2 may supply D (6 bases each). The DNA end lines up better with TRBJ2-7; the J call may be wrong. The CDR3 consists of 12 residues. Germline V lookup: CDR1 SQVTM, CDR2 ANQGSEA.